Listed here are 26 T cell receptor beta chains from one sample, sequenced in a study of Ad26.COV2.S vaccination and SARS-CoV-2 variants. Here immunoSEQ multiplex PCR was the method, and the copy in TCRdb shows in-frame clones only, minus some. In the table there are about 680,000 clones, 89% of which are singletons. Treatment in this sample: around 19 received Ad26.COV2.S at low or high dose, single or two shots; roughly five received placebo; per-sample allocation not given. Sampling was done on day 63 after the first vaccine or placebo injection. Sequences were derived from peripheral blood, sampled in a trial of Ad26.COV2.S vaccine versus placebo. The source of these receptors is a person between 18 and 60 years old who received the Ad26.COV2.S COVID-19 vaccine or a placebo.

This clone was counted once. V is TRBV5-1 and J is TRBJ1-2; D gene ambiguous. Trimming pared 4 bases from V and 0 bases from J, leaving 7 bases between. The CDR3 has 13 amino acids. Looked up from germline, CDR1 is SGHRS and CDR2 is YFSETQ. For the CDR3, the DNA is TGCGCCAGCAGCCTAGAAGCTAACTATGGCTACACCTTC. It codes for CASSLEANYGYTF.

The DNA of the CDR3 is TGTGCCAGCAGTTTTTTGCCGCAGGGCACCATATATTTT. It translates to CASSFLPQGTIYF. V and J are TRBV12-3 or TRBV12-4 and TRBJ1-3, with a weak D call TRBD1 (5 bases). The CDR3 sequence is 13 residues long. V was cut by 3 bases and J by 9 bases, with 12 bases left in between.

The V call is TRBV4-1, the J call TRBJ1-4, with unresolved D. V lost 1 base, J lost 3 bases, and 12 bases lay in between. The CDR3 runs 16 residues. Germline lookup yields CDR1 MGHRA and CDR2 YSYEKL. DNA of the CDR3: TGCGCCAGCAGCCAAGGAAACGGCGGCTCTAATGAAAAACTGTTTTTT. Translation gives CASSQGNGGSNEKLFF.

V and J are TRBV5-4 and TRBJ1-1; the D gene is possibly TRBD1 (6 bases). V shed 4 bases and J shed 7 bases, with 11 bases lying between them. This CDR3 contains 12 residues. The germline V gene has CDR1 SGHNT and CDR2 YYREEE (reference sequence). CDR3 in amino acids: CASSPEGGEAFF. The CDR3 coding sequence is TGTGCCAGCAGCCCGGAGGGGGGTGAAGCTTTCTTT.

The chain combines TRBV19 with TRBJ1-6; D remains unclear. The V gene lost 10 bases and the J gene lost 3 bases, with 7 bases spanning the gap. CDR1 is LNHDA, CDR2 SQIVND, per germline (reference sequence). The CDR3 spans 12 residues. DNA of the CDR3: TGTGCCATTGGTCTCTATAATTCACCCCTCCACTTT. Amino acid sequence: CAIGLYNSPLHF.

The chain couples TRBV7-2 to TRBJ2-1; weak D call: TRBD2 (6 bases). Germline V gives CDR1 SGHTA, CDR2 FQGNSA. This CDR3 is built from 14 residues. V was pared by 5 bases and J by 7 bases, with 15 bases between. The CDR3 coding sequence is TGTGCCAGCAGCCAAGAGCTAGCGTTGAATGAGCAGTTCTTC. Protein sequence: CASSQELALNEQFF.

The rearrangement uses TRBV9 and TRBJ1-1; TRBD1 matches at 9 bases. CDR3 length: 17 residues. V lost 0 bases to trimming and J lost 1 base; unmatched junction nucleotides: 7. The V gene's germline CDR1 is SGDLS and CDR2 YYNGEE. The CDR3 loop reads CASSVAPPGQGNTEAFF. Here the CDR3 DNA reads TGTGCCAGCAGCGTAGCACCGCCGGGACAGGGGAACACTGAAGCTTTCTTT.

Concerning this clone itself: Within the sample, other DNA sequences also encode this same CDR3. V is TRBV5-1 and J is TRBJ2-2, with D perhaps matching TRBD2 (6 bases). Per germline, CDR1 SGHRS and CDR2 YFSETQ. With 0 bases removed from V and 3 bases from J, the gap between germline ends came to 9 bases. This CDR3 has 15 amino acids. CDR3 amino acids: CASSLGGLDTGELFF. CDR3 sequence (DNA): TGCGCCAGCAGCTTGGGGGGACTTGACACCGGGGAGCTGTTTTTT.

V is TRBV3-1 (or the pseudogene TRBV3-2) and J is TRBJ2-3; D gene unclear. This CDR3 region has 12 residues. V lost 4 bases and J lost 10, with 12 bases in between. From germline, CDR1 is LGHDT and CDR2 YNNKEL (reference sequence). The CDR3 reads CASSPGPASQYF. CDR3 nucleotide sequence: TGTGCCAGCAGCCCAGGACCAGCATCGCAGTATTTT.

V usage is TRBV5-4 and J usage is TRBJ2-5, with D perhaps TRBD1 (5 bases). The CDR3 is 12 amino acids. The germline gives CDR1 SGHNT, CDR2 YYREEE (reference sequence). Trimming pared 0 bases from V and 6 bases from J, leaving 6 bases between. The CDR3 loop reads CASSLEGQTQYF. The CDR3 DNA is TGTGCCAGCAGCTTGGAGGGGCAGACCCAGTACTTC. Full variable domain (remainder filled in from reference TRBV5-4 and TRBJ2-5): ETGVTQSPTHLIKTRGQQVTLRCSSQSGHNTVSWYQQALGQGPQFIFQYYREEENGRGNFPPRFSGLQFPNYSSELNVNALELDDSALYLCASSLEGQTQYFGPGTRLLVL.

This chain links TRBV6-5 with TRBJ1-6; TRBD1 might be the D (6 bases). Trimming removed 8 bases at V and 8 bases at J, with 16 bases between. CDR1 MNHEY and CDR2 SVGAGI come from the germline V gene. This CDR3 has 14 amino acids. CDR3 sequence: CASGYRGIDSPLHF. CDR3 DNA sequence: TGTGCCAGCGGATATAGGGGGATCGATTCACCCCTCCACTTT.

The CDR3 bases are TGTGCCAGTACCCCGACTACCGAGCAGTACTTC. Its translation is CASTPTTEQYF. The rearrangement links TRBV19 to TRBJ2-7; TRBD2 might be the D (5 bases). V shed 7 bases and J shed 6 bases, with 10 bases lying between them. The germline CDR1 and CDR2 sequences are LNHDA and SQIVND (reference sequence). CDR3 length equals 11 residues.

This chain uses TRBV7-9 with TRBJ2-1; D is possibly TRBD2 (7 bases). The CDR3 consists of 16 residues. The V end lost 1 base, the J end lost 5 bases, and 15 bases lay between the germline ends. Germline CDR1 reads SEHNR; CDR2 reads FQNEAQ (reference sequence). The CDR3, as DNA: TGTGCCAGCAGCTTAGAGGGCCGGGGGGCCCACAATGAGCAGTTCTTC. Translating gives CASSLEGRGAHNEQFF.

The J gene is TRBJ2-7, the V gene TRBV9; D unclear. Germline CDR1 reads SGDLS; CDR2 reads YYNGEE. This CDR3 is 20 amino acids long. V lost 3 bases, J lost 2 bases, and 30 bases lay in between. The CDR3, as DNA: TGTGCCAGCAGCGAGAAAGACAATCTAGGGCGAACGACGATAACCTACGAGCAGTACTTC. It encodes CASSEKDNLGRTTITYEQYF.

The chain uses TRBV19 and TRBJ2-2; 9 bases are shared with TRBD2. The trim removed 1 base at V and 5 bases at J, leaving 2 bases unmatched. The CDR3 has 15 amino acids. Germline V gene sequence: CDR1 LNHDA, CDR2 SQIVND (reference sequence). CDR3 DNA: TGTGCCAGTAGTATAGGTGCGGGAGGGACCGGGGAGCTGTTTTTT. This codes for CASSIGAGGTGELFF. Full variable domain (rest looked up from reference TRBV19 and TRBJ2-2): DGGITQSPKYLFRKEGQNVTLSCEQNLNHDAMYWYRQDPGQGLRLIYYSQIVNDFQKGDIAEGYSVSREKKESFPLTVTSAQKNPTAFYLCASSIGAGGTGELFFGEGSRLTVL.

The chain employs TRBV15 and TRBJ2-7; 8 bases match TRBD2. CDR1 and CDR2 (germline): LNHNV, YYDKDF (reference sequence). The CDR3 extends over 15 amino acids. With 3 bases clipped from V and 1 base from J, the junction kept 5 bases outside the gene matches. The CDR3 DNA follows: TGTGCCACCAGCAGCCAGCGGGGGTTATCCTACGAGCAGTACTTC. It is translated as CATSSQRGLSYEQYF.

The chain couples TRBV18 to TRBJ1-4, with a tentative D call TRBD1 (6 bases). The CDR3 is 15 amino acids. CDR1 is KGHSH and CDR2 is LQKENI in the germline V gene. Trimming stripped 3 bases from V and 0 bases from J, with 8 bases between. The CDR3 nucleotides are TGTGCCAGCTCACCGCGACAGGCAACTAATGAAAAACTGTTTTTT. The encoded protein is CASSPRQATNEKLFF.

This chain's CDR3 is CASRVGHRIEPQHF. CDR3 DNA sequence: TGTGCCAGCAGGGTGGGACACCGAATCGAGCCCCAGCATTTT. The rearrangement joins TRBV6-5 to TRBJ1-5; maybe TRBD1 (6 bases). Trimming took 6 bases from V and 8 from J, leaving 17 bases between them. CDR1 and CDR2 (germline): MNHEY, SVGAGI. The CDR3 contains 14 residues.

The chain is built from TRBV6-5 and TRBJ1-2; no clear D. The germline V gene encodes CDR1 MNHEY and CDR2 SVGAGI. The CDR3 is made up of 12 amino acids. V lost 11 bases and J lost 1, with 11 bases in between. As DNA, the CDR3 is TGTGCCGATAGCGGAGTTAACTATGGCTACACCTTC. Its protein is CADSGVNYGYTF.

This chain links TRBV7-9 with TRBJ1-1; unclear D gene. Germline V lookup: CDR1 SEHNR, CDR2 FQNEAQ (reference sequence). This CDR3 has 11 amino acids. Trimming took 3 bases from V and 3 from J, leaving 2 bases between them. The CDR3 DNA follows: TGTGCCAGCAGCTTTCACACTGAAGCTTTCTTT. It is translated as CASSFHTEAFF.

As concerns this clone: At one end the junction does not follow the germline gene, possibly because of a read error. The gene calls are TRBV11-2 and TRBJ2-1; D is uncertain. From germline, CDR1 is SGHAT and CDR2 FQNNGV. The CDR3 sequence is 11 residues long. The CDR3 region has the DNA TGTGCCAGCAGCCTAGACAATGAGCAGTTCTTC. It translates to CASSLDNEQFF.

J is TRBJ2-7 and V is TRBV7-2; perhaps D is TRBD1 or TRBD2 (5 bases each). The CDR3 is 16 amino acids. Germline CDR1 and CDR2: SGHTA and FQGNSA. V dropped 0 bases and J dropped 1 base, with 13 bases sitting between them. The CDR3 region is CASSLAYGGRSYEQYF. Here the CDR3 DNA reads TGTGCCAGCAGCTTAGCCTATGGGGGAAGATCCTACGAGCAGTACTTC.

This clone has only a few counts. This CDR3 is CASSYGTGGEAFF. In nucleotides, the CDR3 is TGTGCCAGCAGTTACGGGACAGGGGGTGAAGCTTTCTTT. This chain links TRBV6-5 with TRBJ1-1, with TRBD1 identical over 11 bases. The V segment lost 2 bases and the J segment 7 bases; nucleotides outside the gene matches: 0. This CDR3 has 13 residues. Germline values: CDR1 MNHEY, CDR2 SVGAGI.

The chain couples TRBV4-3 to TRBJ1-2, with D uncertain. This CDR3 is 16 amino acids long. V was clipped by 0 bases and J by 1 base, with 12 bases between them. The germline V gene encodes CDR1 LGHNA and CDR2 YSLEER. The CDR3 nucleotides are TGCGCCAGCAGCCAAGAAAAGGGAGGGCTTAACTATGGCTACACCTTC. Amino acids: CASSQEKGGLNYGYTF.

This clone has only one observation. The rearrangement links TRBV12-3 or TRBV12-4 to TRBJ2-2; no reliable D call. The length of the CDR3 is 12 residues. V dropped 6 bases and J dropped 5 bases, with 7 bases sitting between them. The CDR3 DNA is TGTGCCAGCAGACGGCAGACCGGGGAGCTGTTTTTT. It codes for CASRRQTGELFF.

This CDR3 is CASSLVAATYEQYF. The DNA for the CDR3 is TGTGCCAGCAGCTTAGTCGCGGCAACCTACGAGCAGTACTTC. The genes are TRBV7-2 and TRBJ2-7; D gene unclear. This CDR3 is 14 amino acids long. From germline, CDR1 is SGHTA and CDR2 FQGNSA. V lost 1 base and J lost 2, with 9 bases in between.